The 10 T cell receptor beta chains below all came from one sample that was sequenced in a study of T cells in Graves' hyperthyroidism and ophthalmopathy (dated by TCRdb to the late 2010s). The library was produced with multiplex PCR. The sequencer listed for this sample is Illumina HiSeq 2000. TCR beta CDR3 regions were amplified from RNA transcripts. The TCR CDR3 was subjected to a first round of RT-PCR using the HTBI primer set and the Qiagen OneStep RT-PCR kit. TCRdb ran its own pipeline on the public reads, namely fastp trimming at Q25 and MiXCR clone calling, and kept in-frame beta chains. Rows are unified per CDR3 protein, each entry keeping the most common DNA and genes. Here the sample has over 250,000 distinct CDR3 sequences; approximately 17% occur a single time. Jointly, the top ten make up approximately 60% of the sample. Sequenced input: blood. These receptors came from a woman in her sixties with Graves' ophthalmopathy.

This clonotype was detected a few times. V gene TRBV20-1 combines with J gene TRBJ1-1, with 11 bases aligning to TRBD1. Trimming took 3 bases from V and 4 from J; bases not matched to a gene: 1. CDR3 length: 13 amino acids. Germline loops: CDR1 DFQATT, CDR2 SNEGSKA (reference sequence). CDR3 sequence reads: CSASGTGGTEAFF. DNA for the CDR3: TGCAGTGCTAGTGGGACAGGGGGCACTGAAGCTTTCTTT.

There are many counts of this clonotype. The chain couples TRBV2 to TRBJ1-5; D ambiguous. The germline V and J ends were trimmed by 7 bases and 6 bases, with 10 bases remaining between them. There are 12 residues in the CDR3. Looked up from germline, CDR1 is SNHLY and CDR2 is FYNNEI. CDR3 residues: CASTEEGQPQHF. CDR3 coding DNA: TGTGCCAGCACGGAGGAGGGTCAGCCCCAGCATTTT. Full variable domain (rest looked up from reference TRBV2 and TRBJ1-5): EPEVTQTPSHQVTQMGQEVILRCVPISNHLYFYWYRQILGQKVEFLVSFYNNEISEKSEIFDDQFSVERPDGSNFTLKIRSTKLEDSAMYFCASTEEGQPQHFGDGTRLSIL.

This clonotype was detected many times. The V gene is TRBV11-2, the J gene TRBJ2-1; 9 nucleotides match TRBD2. J gave up 6 bases and V 3 bases, and 9 bases lay outside the gene matches. From germline, CDR1 is SGHAT and CDR2 FQNNGV. The CDR3 covers 16 residues. The CDR3 DNA follows: TGTGCCAGCAGCTTTTCCATGGGGACTAGCCTCAATGAGCAGTTCTTC. It specifies CASSFSMGTSLNEQFF.

This clonotype was seen ten or more times. V is TRBV20-1 and J is TRBJ2-1; possibly TRBD1 for D (6 bases). Trimming shortened V by 2 bases and J by 7 bases, and 9 bases separated the two germline ends. Germline lookup yields CDR1 DFQATT and CDR2 SNEGSKA (reference sequence). The CDR3 length is 12 residues. CDR3 loop: CSARRQANEQFF. The CDR3 bases are TGCAGTGCTAGAAGACAGGCTAATGAGCAGTTCTTC.

This clonotype has ten or more counts. J is TRBJ2-3 and V is TRBV7-9; D ambiguous. The CDR3 contains 13 residues. V dropped 6 bases and J dropped 5 bases, with 12 bases sitting between them. The germline CDR1 and CDR2 sequences are SEHNR and FQNEAQ (reference sequence). The CDR3 protein is CASRVSIGDTQYF. The CDR3 DNA reads TGTGCCAGCAGGGTTTCCATTGGAGATACGCAGTATTTT.

Ten or more counts support this clonotype. The chain recombines TRBV20-1 with TRBJ1-1, with D maybe TRBD1 (6 bases). Germline values: CDR1 DFQATT, CDR2 SNEGSKA (reference sequence). The germline V and J ends were trimmed by 2 bases and 5 bases, with 15 bases remaining between them. CDR3 length: 14 amino acids. Here the CDR3 reads CSARPSNRVTEAFF. In nucleotides, the CDR3 is TGCAGTGCTAGACCCTCGAACAGGGTGACTGAAGCTTTCTTT.

This clonotype showed up many times. The chain couples TRBV12-3 or TRBV12-4 to TRBJ1-5; D is uncertain. The CDR3 length is 13 residues. V was clipped by 1 base and J by 5 bases, with 6 bases between them. CDR3 sequence reads: CASSLEGDQPQHF. Written as DNA, the CDR3 is TGTGCCAGCAGTTTAGAAGGAGATCAGCCCCAGCATTTT.

This clonotype was seen ten or more times. The chain employs TRBV28 and TRBJ1-5; D gene uncertain. Between the trimmed V and J ends, which lost 5 bases and 4 bases, there was a span of 6 bases. Germline CDR1 MDHEN, CDR2 SYDVKM. This CDR3 contains 12 residues. The CDR3 sequence is CASSRGNQPQHF. The CDR3, as DNA: TGTGCCAGCAGTCGCGGGAATCAGCCCCAGCATTTT.

In its sample, this clonotype was seen many times. Here the CDR3 reads CASRHIGQRLNYGYTF. CDR3 DNA: TGTGCCAGCAGACACATCGGGCAGCGGCTAAACTATGGCTACACCTTC. The rearrangement uses TRBV2 and TRBJ1-2; D ambiguous. V was cut by 6 bases and J by 2 bases, with 19 bases left in between. CDR3 length equals 16 residues. The germline V gene has CDR1 SNHLY and CDR2 FYNNEI.

This chain's CDR3 is CSGRLSGANVLTF. The CDR3 region has the DNA TGCAGCGGACGACTCTCTGGGGCCAACGTCCTGACTTTC. V usage is TRBV29-1 and J usage is TRBJ2-6, with D unclear. Per germline, CDR1 SQVTM and CDR2 ANQGSEA. The CDR3 runs to 13 residues. V dropped 7 bases and J dropped 0 bases, with 7 bases sitting between them.